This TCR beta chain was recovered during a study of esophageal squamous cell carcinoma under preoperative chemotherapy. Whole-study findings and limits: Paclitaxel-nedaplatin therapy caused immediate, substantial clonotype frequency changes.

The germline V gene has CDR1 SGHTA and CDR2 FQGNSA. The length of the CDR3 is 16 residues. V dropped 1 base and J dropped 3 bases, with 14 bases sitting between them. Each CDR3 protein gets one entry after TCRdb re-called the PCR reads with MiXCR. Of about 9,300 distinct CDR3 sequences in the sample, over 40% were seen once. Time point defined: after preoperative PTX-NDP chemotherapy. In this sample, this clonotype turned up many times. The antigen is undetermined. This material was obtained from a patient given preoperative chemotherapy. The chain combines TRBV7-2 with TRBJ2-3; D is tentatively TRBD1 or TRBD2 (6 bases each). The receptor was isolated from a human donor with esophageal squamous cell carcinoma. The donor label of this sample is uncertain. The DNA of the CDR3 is TGTGCCAGCAGCTTAGGGGGGGCAGTCGGAACAGATACGCAGTATTTT. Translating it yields CASSLGGAVGTDTQYF. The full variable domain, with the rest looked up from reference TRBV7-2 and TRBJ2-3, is GAGVSQSPSNKVTEKGKDVELRCDPISGHTALYWYRQSLGQGLEFLIYFQGNSAPDKSGLPSDRFSAERTGGSVSTLTIQRTQQEDSAVYLCASSLGGAVGTDTQYFGPGTRLTVL.